One and the same sample provided the 30 T cell receptor beta chains below, sequenced in a study of cytomegalovirus exposure and HLA in healthy donors. This PCR relied on a set of 60 Vbeta primers and 13 Jbeta primers. TCRdb keeps only in-frame clones here, not all; method: immunoSEQ multiplex PCR. The sample carries under 200,000 clones, around 77% recorded once. Material for sequencing was PBMCs. All receptors derive from a woman aged 25 to 39 in good health and CMV-seropositive.

The chain is built from TRBV27 and TRBJ2-7; perhaps TRBD1 as D (5 bases). Germline assignment: CDR1 MNHEY and CDR2 SMNVEV (reference sequence). V was trimmed by 4 bases and J by 3 bases, leaving 13 bases between them. There are 14 residues in the CDR3. The CDR3 DNA reads TGTGCCAGCAGTTGGGGCAGGGAAGGCTACGAGCAGTACTTC. Translation gives CASSWGREGYEQYF.

The J gene is TRBJ1-2, the V gene TRBV28, with 8 bases fitting TRBD1. This CDR3 has 14 residues. CDR1 and CDR2 (germline): MDHEN, SYDVKM. The ends lost 8 bases at V and 4 bases at J; junction bases unmatched: 9. CDR3: CASLASGTGYGYTF. CDR3 sequence (DNA): TGTGCCAGCCTGGCCTCCGGGACAGGCTATGGCTACACCTTC.

This chain joins TRBV5-4 and TRBJ2-5; D call uncertain. V was clipped by 7 bases and J by 1 base, with 8 bases between them. Germline values: CDR1 SGHNT, CDR2 YYREEE (reference sequence). The CDR3 contains 12 residues. CDR3 region: CASGSVQETQYF. The CDR3 bases are TGTGCCAGCGGTTCGGTCCAAGAGACCCAGTACTTC.

The chain uses TRBV25-1 and TRBJ1-2, with D unresolved. CDR1 is MGHDK, CDR2 SYGVNS, per germline. The V end was cut by 1 base, the J end by 2 bases, with 11 bases between. The length of the CDR3 is 15 residues. Here the CDR3 reads CASSELTEANYGYTF. Written as DNA, the CDR3 is TGTGCCAGCAGTGAATTAACGGAGGCCAACTATGGCTACACCTTC.

The chain carries TRBV4-3 and TRBJ2-1, with TRBD2 matching 7 bases. The V and J ends lost 4 bases and 6 bases, in that order; junction bases with no gene match: 6. This CDR3 contains 14 residues. The germline gives CDR1 LGHNA, CDR2 YSLEER. This CDR3 reads CASSPKRGFNEQFF. CDR3 bases: TGCGCCAGCAGCCCAAAGCGGGGTTTCAATGAGCAGTTCTTC.

The V and J genes are TRBV19 and TRBJ2-7; TRBD1 aligns across 8 bases. Looked up from germline, CDR1 is LNHDA and CDR2 is SQIVND (reference sequence). This CDR3 is built from 13 residues. The J segment lost 3 bases and the V segment lost 6 bases, leaving 4 bases of the junction unmatched. CDR3 nucleotide sequence: TGTGCCAGTAGAGGACAGGGCTACTACGAGCAGTACTTC. Its translation: CASRGQGYYEQYF.

This chain links TRBV6-1 with TRBJ1-2; 8 bases are a match to TRBD1. There are 12 residues in the CDR3. Trimming cost V 7 bases and J 5 bases; bases outside gene matches: 3. CDR1 MNHNS and CDR2 SASEGT come from the germline V gene. The CDR3: CASTRQGYGYTF. The CDR3 coding sequence is TGTGCCAGCACAAGACAGGGGTATGGCTACACCTTC.

The chain carries TRBV29-1 and TRBJ2-2; maybe TRBD2 (5 bases). The germline V and J ends were trimmed by 7 bases and 5 bases, with 14 bases remaining between them. Germline assignment: CDR1 SQVTM and CDR2 ANQGSEA. The CDR3 runs 13 residues. This chain's CDR3 is CSGLRSGTGELFF. CDR3 coding DNA: TGCAGCGGGCTCCGATCGGGGACCGGGGAGCTGTTTTTT.

The V and J genes are TRBV27 and TRBJ2-1, with D perhaps matching TRBD2 (6 bases). CDR1 is MNHEY and CDR2 is SMNVEV in the germline V gene (reference sequence). This CDR3 region has 14 residues. Here the CDR3 reads CASRIAEGLNEQFF. DNA of the CDR3: TGTGCGTCACGTATAGCGGAGGGATTGAATGAGCAGTTCTTC.

The chain is built from TRBV28 and TRBJ2-5, with TRBD1 matching 8 bases. Germline V gene data show CDR1 as MDHEN and CDR2 as SYDVKM. The V segment lost 5 bases and the J segment 7 bases; nucleotides outside the gene matches: 9. This CDR3 has 14 residues. CDR3 amino acids: CASSPDRGPLTQYF. DNA of the CDR3: TGTGCCAGCAGTCCAGACAGGGGCCCCTTGACCCAGTACTTC. Filled out from reference TRBV28 and TRBJ2-5, the complete variable domain reads DVKVTQSSRYLVKRTGEKVFLECVQDMDHENMFWYRQDPGLGLRLIYFSYDVKMKEKGDIPEGYSVSREKKERFSLILESASTNQTSMYLCASSPDRGPLTQYFGPGTRLLVL.

The V and J genes are TRBV5-4 and TRBJ1-1; D is undetermined. V was cut by 2 bases and J by 11 bases, with 16 bases left in between. CDR1 is SGHNT and CDR2 is YYREEE in the germline V gene (reference sequence). This CDR3 is built from 13 residues. The chain's CDR3 is CASSLPPASGAFF. CDR3 nucleotides: TGTGCCAGCAGCTTACCTCCAGCGTCCGGGGCTTTCTTT.

V gene TRBV29-1 combines with J gene TRBJ2-5; 10 bases map to TRBD1. Germline CDR1 is SQVTM and CDR2 is ANQGSEA. The CDR3 is made up of 14 amino acids. The V segment lost 3 bases and the J segment 3 bases; nucleotides outside the gene matches: 4. Here the CDR3 DNA reads TGCAGCGTTGAGTGGGGGACAGGGGAAGAGACCCAGTACTTC. The encoded protein is CSVEWGTGEETQYF.

The J gene is TRBJ2-1, the V gene TRBV5-4; the match to TRBD2 covers 10 bases. CDR1 is SGHNT and CDR2 is YYREEE in the germline V gene (reference sequence). Trimming took 4 bases from V and 7 from J; bases not matched to a gene: 8. The CDR3 is made up of 15 amino acids. CDR3 DNA: TGTGCCAGCAGCATCGGACTAGCGGTAGGAAATGAGCAGTTCTTC. It yields the protein CASSIGLAVGNEQFF.

V is TRBV14 and J is TRBJ1-1; TRBD1 aligns across 10 bases. Losses at the gene ends were 4 bases for V and 2 bases for J; bases not matched to a gene: 4. The CDR3 contains 15 residues. CDR1 is SGHDN and CDR2 is FVKESK in the germline V gene. In nucleotides, the CDR3 is TGTGCCAGCAGCCTTCGGACAGGGGGAAACACTGAAGCTTTCTTT. As protein: CASSLRTGGNTEAFF.

This clone appeared a single time. The chain recombines TRBV27 with TRBJ2-7, with no clear D. CDR3 length: 16 residues. V dropped 1 base and J dropped 8 bases, with 21 bases sitting between them. Per the germline V gene, CDR1 is MNHEY and CDR2 is SMNVEV (reference sequence). CDR3 nucleotide sequence: TGTGCCAGCAGTTTATACCCCAGAATCCCCGGGTTGCAGCAGTACTTC. Its protein is CASSLYPRIPGLQQYF.

The chain combines TRBV5-6 with TRBJ2-7, with 9 bases matching TRBD1. This CDR3 is built from 15 residues. V lost 0 bases, J lost 3 bases, and 4 bases stayed unmatched. The germline gives CDR1 SGHDT, CDR2 YYEEEE. Here the CDR3 DNA reads TGTGCCAGCAGCTTGGAGGGACAGGGTGTCTACGAGCAGTACTTC. This gives the protein CASSLEGQGVYEQYF. Using reference TRBV5-6 and TRBJ2-7 for the parts outside the CDR3, the full variable domain is DAGVTQSPTHLIKTRGQQVTLRCSPKSGHDTVSWYQQALGQGPQFIFQYYEEEERQRGNFPDRFSGHQFPNYSSELNVNALLLGDSALYLCASSLEGQGVYEQYFGPGTRLTVT.

The chain's CDR3 is CASSFGTVANTEAFF. In DNA, the CDR3 is TGTGCCAGCAGTTTCGGGACAGTGGCGAACACTGAAGCTTTCTTT. This chain uses TRBV27 with TRBJ1-1; 7 positions agree with TRBD1. The germline CDR1 and CDR2 sequences are MNHEY and SMNVEV (reference sequence). V lost 3 bases, J lost 1 base, and 5 bases stayed unmatched. This CDR3 comprises 15 residues.

The chain joins TRBV6-6 to TRBJ2-7; D may be TRBD1 (6 bases). CDR1 is MNHNY, CDR2 SVGAGI, per germline (reference sequence). Trimming left V 7 bases short and J 5 bases short, with 18 bases between. The CDR3 is made up of 14 amino acids. The CDR3 DNA is TGTGCCAGCAATACCCTAGGGGGAGCGAACGAGCAGTACTTC. This codes for CASNTLGGANEQYF.

Points on this clone: This CDR3 is also generated by other DNA sequences in the sample. This chain links TRBV18 with TRBJ2-7; 7 positions agree with TRBD1. CDR1 KGHSH and CDR2 LQKENI come from the germline V gene. With 1 base clipped from V and 2 bases from J, the junction kept 2 bases outside the gene matches. The CDR3 has 14 residues. The CDR3 bases are TGTGCCAGCTCACCACGTCAGGGGGCCTACGAGCAGTACTTC. Translated, it gives CASSPRQGAYEQYF.

This chain links TRBV7-9 with TRBJ1-2; 8 bases map to TRBD1. Trimming cost V 6 bases and J 3 bases; bases outside gene matches: 6. Germline V gene lookup returns CDR1 SEHNR and CDR2 FQNEAQ (reference sequence). This CDR3 spans 14 amino acids. Here the CDR3 DNA reads TGTGCCAGCAGATCAGGGGGCGCTTACTATGGCTACACCTTC. Its translation is CASRSGGAYYGYTF. Together with reference TRBV7-9 and TRBJ1-2, the CDR3 gives the full variable domain: DTGVSQNPRHKITKRGQNVTFRCDPISEHNRLYWYRQTLGQGPEFLTYFQNEAQLEKSRLLSDRFSAERPKGSFSTLEIQRTEQGDSAMYLCASRSGGAYYGYTFGSGTRLTVV.

The chain recombines TRBV28 with TRBJ1-6; tentative D call: TRBD1 (5 bases). The V and J ends lost 6 bases and 10 bases respectively, with 7 bases between them. CDR1 MDHEN and CDR2 SYDVKM come from the germline V gene. This CDR3 has 11 amino acids. CDR3 residues: CASSGGSPLHF. The DNA for the CDR3 is TGTGCCAGCAGCGGGGGGTCACCCCTCCACTTT.

This chain connects TRBV10-1 to TRBJ1-1; no clear D gene. V was clipped by 3 bases and J by 1 base, with 18 bases between them. This CDR3 spans 17 amino acids. The germline V gene encodes CDR1 WNHNN and CDR2 SYGVQD (reference sequence). CDR3 DNA: TGCGCCAGCAGTGACCGGGCGGGGAGCGGCCAGAACACTGAAGCTTTCTTT. Its protein is CASSDRAGSGQNTEAFF.

The chain couples TRBV5-1 to TRBJ2-7; 12 positions agree with TRBD2. The length of the CDR3 is 16 residues. Germline values: CDR1 SGHRS, CDR2 YFSETQ. V was pared by 1 base and J by 5 bases, with 7 bases of the junction left unmatched. The CDR3 sequence is CASSLTLAGGPNEQYF. The CDR3 region has the DNA TGCGCCAGCAGCTTGACCCTAGCGGGGGGGCCGAACGAGCAGTACTTC.

The rearrangement links TRBV7-2 to TRBJ1-1, with D uncertain. CDR1 is SGHTA, CDR2 FQGNSA, per germline. This CDR3 comprises 16 residues. V was trimmed by 2 bases and J by 2 bases, leaving 15 bases between them. CDR3 bases: TGTGCCAGCAGCTTATTGGGGAGACGGTTAAACACTGAAGCTTTCTTT. Translating gives CASSLLGRRLNTEAFF.

The rearrangement joins TRBV18 to TRBJ2-7; TRBD2 matches 12 bases. The CDR3 contains 14 residues. The trim removed 3 bases at V and 5 bases at J, leaving 2 bases unmatched. CDR1 is KGHSH, CDR2 LQKENI, per germline. The CDR3 sequence is CASSPGLAGNEQYF. The CDR3 DNA reads TGTGCCAGCTCACCTGGACTAGCGGGGAACGAGCAGTACTTC.

This clone has only a few counts. The chain carries TRBV6-6 and TRBJ2-7, with 9 bases fitting TRBD1. Germline V CDR1 and CDR2: MNHNY, SVGAGI (reference sequence). The CDR3 runs 16 residues. The V and J ends lost 6 bases and 2 bases, in that order; junction bases with no gene match: 11. In nucleotides, the CDR3 is TGTGCCAGCAGCACCCCCGGGACAGGGCTAACCTACGAGCAGTACTTC. Amino acid sequence: CASSTPGTGLTYEQYF.

This clone has just a few counts. This CDR3 is CASSLGFGSGSLALYEQYF. The CDR3 region has the DNA TGTGCCAGCAGCTTGGGTTTCGGGTCGGGAAGTTTGGCTTTATACGAGCAGTACTTC. The chain uses TRBV5-4 and TRBJ2-7, with a possible D match to TRBD2 (5 bases). The CDR3 consists of 19 residues. V dropped 0 bases and J dropped 4 bases, with 26 bases sitting between them. Germline CDR1 reads SGHNT; CDR2 reads YYREEE (reference sequence).

CDR3 nucleotides: TGTGCCAGCAGCTTAGCTGACTCCTACGAGCAGTACTTC. Translation gives CASSLADSYEQYF. This chain joins TRBV7-6 and TRBJ2-5; D is uncertain. The J call may be faulty, since TRBJ2-7 better matches the DNA end. Germline lookup yields CDR1 SGHVS and CDR2 FNYEAQ. CDR3 size: 13 residues.

V is TRBV7-2 and J is TRBJ1-2; D ambiguous. Deletions cut 1 base from V and 4 bases from J, with 16 bases between. The CDR3 length is 16 residues. Germline V gives CDR1 SGHTA, CDR2 FQGNSA. Here the CDR3 reads CASSLDPRFSPYGYTF. The CDR3 DNA reads TGTGCCAGCAGCTTAGATCCGCGATTTTCCCCCTATGGCTACACCTTC. Full variable domain (missing parts from reference TRBV7-2 and TRBJ1-2): GAGVSQSPSNKVTEKGKDVELRCDPISGHTALYWYRQSLGQGLEFLIYFQGNSAPDKSGLPSDRFSAERTGGSVSTLTIQRTQQEDSAVYLCASSLDPRFSPYGYTFGSGTRLTVV.

The J gene is TRBJ1-5, the V gene TRBV2, with 7 bases aligning to TRBD1. Trimming took 3 bases from V and 7 from J; bases not matched to a gene: 3. Per the germline V gene, CDR1 is SNHLY and CDR2 is FYNNEI. The CDR3 totals 13 residues. The CDR3 sequence is CASSDQGEQPQHF. The CDR3 bases are TGTGCCAGCAGTGACCAGGGGGAGCAGCCCCAGCATTTT.